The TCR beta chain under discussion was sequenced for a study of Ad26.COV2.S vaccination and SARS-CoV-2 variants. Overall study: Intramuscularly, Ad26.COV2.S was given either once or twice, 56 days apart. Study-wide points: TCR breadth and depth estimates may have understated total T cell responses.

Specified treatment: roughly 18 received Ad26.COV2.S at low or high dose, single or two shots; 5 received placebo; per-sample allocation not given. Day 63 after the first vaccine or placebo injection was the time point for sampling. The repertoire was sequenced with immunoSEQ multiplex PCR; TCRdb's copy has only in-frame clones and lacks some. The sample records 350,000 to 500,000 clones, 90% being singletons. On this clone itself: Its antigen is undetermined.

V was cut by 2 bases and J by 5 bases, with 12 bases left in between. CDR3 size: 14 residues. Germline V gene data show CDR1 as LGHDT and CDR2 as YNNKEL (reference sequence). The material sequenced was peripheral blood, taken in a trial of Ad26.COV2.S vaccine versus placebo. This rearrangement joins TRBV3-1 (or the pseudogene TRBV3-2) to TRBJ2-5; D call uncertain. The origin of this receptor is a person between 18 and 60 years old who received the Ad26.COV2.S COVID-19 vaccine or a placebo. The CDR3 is CASSQSNSGETQYF. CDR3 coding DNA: TGTGCCAGCAGCCAATCAAATTCCGGGGAGACCCAGTACTTC.